The entry that follows covers one T cell receptor (beta chain) sequence. Its specificity is not known. After 5'RACE with constant-segment primers, TCR alpha and TCR beta cDNA libraries carrying sample barcodes and UMIs were obtained. TCRdb called the 5' RACE reads again in MiXCR, with one record for every CDR3 protein. The data hold nearly 110,000 distinct CDR3 sequences, with approximately 15% observed a single time. This entry belongs to a study of T-cell memory formation after mild COVID-19. Study-wide background: Largely, TCR clusters stayed within a single donor.

Findings and limits, study-wide: Contracting CD4+ clones lay largely in CM and EM, with CD8+ ones residing in EMRA. Some responding clones appeared in pre-infection memory, suggesting cross-reactive memory joined.

The CDR3 length is 14 residues. Germline CDR1 is DFQATT and CDR2 is SNEGSKA (reference sequence). V was pared by 4 bases and J by 5 bases, with 10 bases of the junction left unmatched. The V call is TRBV20-1, the J call TRBJ2-5, with 7 bases matching TRBD2. This clonotype was sampled from an adult woman who had mild COVID-19 (a few samples of this study predate the infection). Cell type and time point are not known. The sequencing input was PBMCs or a T cell subset sorted from them (not recorded which). Here the CDR3 DNA reads TGCAGTGCTACCAGCGGGGATGCATGGGAGACCCAGTACTTC. It encodes CSATSGDAWETQYF.